Presented here are 29 T cell receptor beta chains from one specimen sequenced in a study of blood T cells in healthy people across ages. The authors ran a second PCR of about 6 to 11 cycles using a sample-barcoded 5' primer and a J-beta primer mix. One entry per CDR3 protein, called by TCRdb with MiXCR from the 5' RACE reads. Of about 680,000 distinct CDR3 sequences in the sample, approximately 49% were seen once. Material: blood. The receptors here all came from an older woman in good health.

The chain combines TRBV29-1 with TRBJ2-1; D is possibly TRBD2 (6 bases). Germline CDR1 is SQVTM and CDR2 is ANQGSEA. The CDR3 has 17 residues. The ends were cut back, 0 bases at V and 6 bases at J, with 21 bases in the middle. CDR3 amino acids: CSVEDLEGAGTGNEQFF. The CDR3 DNA reads TGCAGCGTTGAAGATCTAGAGGGAGCGGGTACGGGCAATGAGCAGTTCTTC.

The chain couples TRBV4-1 to TRBJ2-7; possible D gene TRBD1, 6 bases. Germline CDR1 MGHRA, CDR2 YSYEKL. Trimming shortened V by 0 bases and J by 3 bases, and 12 bases separated the two germline ends. The CDR3 runs 15 residues. This CDR3 reads CASSQEQGHRYEQYF. The DNA for the CDR3 is TGCGCCAGCAGCCAAGAACAGGGACACCGCTACGAGCAGTACTTC.

The chain combines TRBV30 with TRBJ1-1; possibly TRBD1 for D (6 bases). This CDR3 region has 13 residues. Germline V lookup: CDR1 GTSNPN, CDR2 SVGIG (reference sequence). V shed 3 bases and J shed 2 bases, with 10 bases lying between them. The CDR3 DNA sequence: TGTGCCTGGAGCAGGGGACCCAACACTGAAGCTTTCTTT. Encoded protein: CAWSRGPNTEAFF. Full variable domain (remainder filled in from reference TRBV30 and TRBJ1-1): SQTIHQWPATLVQPVGSPLSLECTVEGTSNPNLYWYRQAAGRGLQLLFYSVGIGQISSEVPQNLSASRPQDRQFILSSKKLLLSDSGFYLCAWSRGPNTEAFFGQGTRLTVV.

Comment on this clonotype: Lacking the conserved final phenylalanine or tryptophan, this CDR3 likely reflects a read error. The chain joins TRBV28 to TRBJ2-3, with D possibly matching TRBD1 (5 bases). Germline V gene data show CDR1 as MDHEN and CDR2 as SYDVKM. Between the trimmed V and J ends, which lost 6 bases and 0 bases, there was a span of 7 bases. The CDR3 has 13 amino acids. The CDR3 sequence: CASSGQSTDTQYS. CDR3 DNA: TGTGCCAGCAGCGGACAAAGCACAGATACGCAGTATTCT.

The chain has TRBV20-1 and TRBJ2-1, with D uncertain. The end of the DNA is better explained by TRBJ2-7, so the J call may be wrong. There are 13 residues in the CDR3. Germline V CDR1 and CDR2: DFQATT, SNEGSKA (reference sequence). CDR3 residues: CSAPGSSYNEQYF. The CDR3 nucleotides are TGCAGTGCTCCAGGAAGCTCCTACAATGAGCAGTACTTC.

With respect to this clonotype: A much larger clone differs from this one at a single base, so this may be a read error. The genes are TRBV7-9 and TRBJ1-2, with 7 bases aligning to TRBD1. In germline, CDR1 is SEHNR, CDR2 FQNEAQ (reference sequence). The CDR3 is made up of 13 amino acids. The CDR3 nucleotides are TGTGCCAGCAGCGTCTGGACAGGTCGGCGCTACGCCTTC. Protein: CASSVWTGRRYAF.

The rearrangement uses TRBV18 and TRBJ2-2; maybe TRBD2 (7 bases). Trimming stripped 3 bases from V and 4 bases from J, with 12 bases between. The CDR3 is 15 amino acids. Per the germline V gene, CDR1 is KGHSH and CDR2 is LQKENI. CDR3 region: CASSPGGRGTGELFF. CDR3 coding DNA: TGTGCCAGCTCACCCGGGGGGCGCGGCACCGGGGAGCTGTTTTTT.

This clonotype was observed a few times. This chain connects TRBV11-2 to TRBJ2-1; possible D gene TRBD2, 6 bases. The V end lost 4 bases, the J end lost 5 bases, and 18 bases lay between the germline ends. Germline V CDR1 and CDR2: SGHAT, FQNNGV. This CDR3 spans 16 amino acids. The CDR3 region has the DNA TGTGCCAGCAGCTCCAGTCTCGGGAGCCTACACAATGAGCAGTTCTTC. Protein product: CASSSSLGSLHNEQFF.

The V gene is TRBV4-2, the J gene TRBJ2-5; unclear D gene. Per germline, CDR1 LGHNA and CDR2 YNFKEQ. Deletions cut 0 bases from V and 7 bases from J, with 12 bases between. The CDR3 totals 14 residues. CDR3 DNA sequence: TGTGCCAGCAGCCAAGATGTGGTTACGGGGACCCAGTACTTC. Translated: CASSQDVVTGTQYF.

The chain employs TRBV20-1 and TRBJ2-3; tentative D call: TRBD2 (6 bases). Deletions cut 0 bases from V and 5 bases from J, with 18 bases between. The CDR3 loop spans 16 amino acids. Germline loops: CDR1 DFQATT, CDR2 SNEGSKA (reference sequence). CDR3 in DNA: TGCAGTGCTAGAGATATTTCAGTAGCGGCCCAAGATACGCAGTATTTT. Translating gives CSARDISVAAQDTQYF.

This clonotype has just a few counts. The chain combines TRBV3-1 with TRBJ2-1; no firm D call. Trimming cost V 7 bases and J 8 bases, with 9 bases left between them. This CDR3 spans 11 amino acids. The germline CDR1 and CDR2 sequences are LGHDT and YNNKEL (reference sequence). DNA for the CDR3: TGTGCCAGCACGGGCGCCGATGAGCAGTTCTTC. Translation gives CASTGADEQFF.

In its sample, this clonotype was seen once. The chain couples TRBV20-1 to TRBJ2-7; no reliable D call. Germline V CDR1 and CDR2: DFQATT, SNEGSKA (reference sequence). Between the trimmed V and J ends, which lost 3 bases and 3 bases, there was a span of 9 bases. The CDR3 sequence is 12 residues long. CDR3 nucleotides: TGCAGTGCTAGCCGGAGCGACTACGAGCAGTACTTC. This encodes CSASRSDYEQYF.

This clonotype was observed a handful of times. This chain uses TRBV7-9 with TRBJ2-7, with D tentatively TRBD1 (5 bases). The CDR3 totals 13 residues. Germline V gene lookup returns CDR1 SEHNR and CDR2 FQNEAQ (reference sequence). The CDR3 sequence is CALSQTGTYEQYF. DNA of the CDR3: TGTGCTCTAAGTCAAACAGGAACCTACGAGCAGTACTTC.

V usage is TRBV20-1 and J usage is TRBJ2-3; 7 bases match TRBD1. Trimming at V came to 5 bases and at J to 4 bases, leaving 9 bases not matched to a gene. The V gene's germline CDR1 is DFQATT and CDR2 SNEGSKA (reference sequence). The CDR3 covers 14 residues. CDR3 bases: TGCAGTGCTCAAGAGACAGGGAGAGCAGATACGCAGTATTTT. It is translated as CSAQETGRADTQYF.

Regarding this clonotype: A read error is possible here, since a much larger clone lies one base away. The V and J genes are TRBV29-1 and TRBJ2-1; 16 bases fit TRBD2. TRBJ2-7 explains the end of the DNA better; the J call may be wrong. The CDR3 spans 17 residues. Germline loops: CDR1 SQVTM, CDR2 ANQGSEA. CDR3 residues: CSAGTSGRASSYNEQYF. The CDR3 DNA follows: TGCAGCGCTGGGACTAGCGGGAGGGCTAGCTCCTACAATGAGCAGTACTTC.

The chain recombines TRBV5-1 with TRBJ2-5, with 7 bases that match TRBD1. The CDR3 sequence is 14 residues long. Germline trimming cut 4 bases from V and 11 bases from J; bases unmatched to any gene: 14. CDR1 and CDR2 (germline): SGHRS, YFSETQ. The chain's CDR3 is CASSRQGDREEQYF. CDR3 bases: TGCGCCAGCAGCAGACAGGGCGACCGCGAAGAGCAGTACTTC.

J is TRBJ2-3 and V is TRBV6-6; 9 bases are a match to TRBD2. CDR1 is MNHNY and CDR2 is SVGAGI in the germline V gene (reference sequence). The V gene end was trimmed by 0 bases and the J gene end by 4 bases; junction bases not matched to a gene: 5. The CDR3 has 16 residues. The CDR3 spells CASSYSRSGRSDTQYF. CDR3 coding DNA: TGTGCCAGCAGTTACTCGCGTAGCGGGAGATCAGATACGCAGTATTTT.

The table lists this clonotype with a count of one. This chain joins TRBV28 and TRBJ1-4; perhaps TRBD1 as D (6 bases). V was cut by 5 bases and J by 4 bases, with 11 bases left in between. Germline V gives CDR1 MDHEN, CDR2 SYDVKM. This CDR3 spans 14 amino acids. The DNA of the CDR3 is TGTGCCAGCAGTGAGACAGGAGTTAATGAAAAACTGTTTTTT. Translating gives CASSETGVNEKLFF.

This chain uses TRBV20-1 with TRBJ2-3; no clear D. Germline CDR1 DFQATT, CDR2 SNEGSKA (reference sequence). V was cut by 3 bases and J by 5 bases, with 12 bases left in between. This CDR3 region has 13 residues. CDR3 DNA: TGCAGTGCTAGGGACCCTCTTGTAGATACGCAGTATTTT. Its translation: CSARDPLVDTQYF.

The chain links TRBV3-1 to TRBJ2-6; perhaps TRBD1 as D (6 bases). Trimming took off 4 bases at V and 3 bases at J, with 16 bases between the two ends. CDR3 length: 17 amino acids. Germline CDR1 LGHDT, CDR2 YNNKEL (reference sequence). The CDR3 loop is CASSRGGGRYGANVLTF. Written as DNA, the CDR3 is TGTGCCAGCAGCCGAGGGGGTGGGCGTTATGGGGCCAACGTCCTGACTTTC.

The V gene is TRBV9, the J gene TRBJ2-1, with a tentative D call TRBD2 (5 bases). Per the germline V gene, CDR1 is SGDLS and CDR2 is YYNGEE. CDR3 length equals 17 residues. Trimming removed 2 bases from V and 8 bases from J, with 23 bases in between. The CDR3 is CASSVSSDQTSGDEQFF. DNA for the CDR3: TGTGCCAGCAGCGTCTCGTCAGACCAAACTAGTGGCGATGAGCAGTTCTTC.

This clonotype was picked up a small number of times. The chain is built from TRBV20-1 and TRBJ1-4; 8 bases are shared with TRBD1. The CDR3 has 15 residues. V lost 0 bases and J lost 5; bases outside the gene matches: 5. Germline V gene sequence: CDR1 DFQATT, CDR2 SNEGSKA (reference sequence). The CDR3 region is CSAREGGTGNEKLFF. CDR3 DNA: TGCAGTGCTAGAGAGGGTGGGACAGGAAATGAAAAACTGTTTTTT.

Only a few counts were recorded for this clonotype. The chain employs TRBV29-1 and TRBJ2-5; 8 bases align to TRBD1. V was pared by 2 bases and J by 4 bases, with 6 bases of the junction left unmatched. The CDR3 length is 14 residues. CDR1 is SQVTM and CDR2 is ANQGSEA in the germline V gene. This CDR3 reads CSVEPQGVTETQYF. Here the CDR3 DNA reads TGCAGCGTTGAACCACAGGGGGTTACAGAGACCCAGTACTTC.

The chain carries TRBV4-3 and TRBJ2-7; D remains ambiguous. V shed 2 bases and J shed 3 bases, with 8 bases lying between them. The germline gives CDR1 LGHNA, CDR2 YSLEER. The CDR3 is 13 amino acids. The CDR3 region has the DNA TGCGCCAGCAGCCAAAGACTGAACTACGAGCAGTACTTC. It codes for CASSQRLNYEQYF.

In its sample, this clonotype was seen a few times. V is TRBV28 and J is TRBJ2-5; 11 bases align to TRBD1. This CDR3 is built from 16 residues. Germline CDR1 reads MDHEN; CDR2 reads SYDVKM. Germline trimming cut 4 bases from V and 2 bases from J; bases unmatched to any gene: 6. This CDR3 is CASSSLDRGPQETQYF. The DNA for the CDR3 is TGTGCCAGCAGTTCCTTGGACAGGGGGCCACAAGAGACCCAGTACTTC.

This clonotype was found a few times. The rearrangement joins TRBV29-1 to TRBJ1-1; D gene unclear. The CDR3 covers 15 residues. Trimming removed 0 bases from V and 4 bases from J, with 15 bases in between. The germline V gene has CDR1 SQVTM and CDR2 ANQGSEA. The CDR3 coding sequence is TGCAGCGTTGAAGATCCACACGTTAAGAGCACTGAAGCTTTCTTT. Amino acids: CSVEDPHVKSTEAFF.

The chain combines TRBV6-5 with TRBJ1-2; 12 nucleotides line up with TRBD1. V was clipped by 5 bases and J by 2 bases; unmatched bases: 6. Germline V lookup: CDR1 MNHEY, CDR2 SVGAGI. The CDR3 runs to 16 residues. CDR3 loop: CASSQGQGAGNYGYTF. DNA of the CDR3: TGTGCCAGCAGTCAGGGACAGGGGGCGGGCAACTATGGCTACACCTTC.

This rearrangement joins TRBV4-3 to TRBJ1-5; unclear D gene. The CDR3 runs to 14 residues. Per the germline V gene, CDR1 is LGHNA and CDR2 is YSLEER. V was shortened by 2 bases and J by 0 bases, with 5 bases between the two germline ends. Here the CDR3 reads CASSQLSSNQPQHF. CDR3 DNA sequence: TGCGCCAGCAGCCAATTAAGTAGCAATCAGCCCCAGCATTTT.

This sequence joins TRBV4-1 and TRBJ1-2; no clear D gene. Trimming shortened V by 0 bases and J by 0 bases, and 8 bases separated the two germline ends. The germline V gene has CDR1 MGHRA and CDR2 YSYEKL. The CDR3 length is 15 residues. The CDR3 DNA follows: TGCGCCAGCAGCCAAGATCGCGTGGCTAACTATGGCTACACCTTC. As protein: CASSQDRVANYGYTF.